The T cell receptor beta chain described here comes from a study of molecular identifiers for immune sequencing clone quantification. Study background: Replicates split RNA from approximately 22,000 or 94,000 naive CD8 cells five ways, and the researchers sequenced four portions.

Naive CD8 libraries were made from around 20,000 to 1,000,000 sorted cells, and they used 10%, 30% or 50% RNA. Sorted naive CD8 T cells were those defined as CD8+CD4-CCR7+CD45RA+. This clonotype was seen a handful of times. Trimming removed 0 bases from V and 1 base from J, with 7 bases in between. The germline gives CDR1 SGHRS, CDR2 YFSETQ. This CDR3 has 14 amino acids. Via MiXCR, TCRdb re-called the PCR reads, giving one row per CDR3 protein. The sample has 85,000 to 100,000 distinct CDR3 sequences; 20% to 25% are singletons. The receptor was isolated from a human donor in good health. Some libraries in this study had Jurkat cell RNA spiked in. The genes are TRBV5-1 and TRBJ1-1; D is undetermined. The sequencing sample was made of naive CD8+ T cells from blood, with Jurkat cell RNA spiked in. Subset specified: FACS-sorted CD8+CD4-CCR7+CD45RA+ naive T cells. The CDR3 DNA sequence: TGCGCCAGCAGCTTGGGGGCAGGGAACACTGAAGCTTTCTTT. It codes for CASSLGAGNTEAFF.